The 12 T cell receptor beta chains below all came from one sample that was sequenced in a study of tumor-infiltrating lymphocytes in oesophageal squamous cell carcinoma. One entry per CDR3 protein results from TCRdb running MiXCR on the PCR reads. The sample holds under 15,000 distinct CDR3 sequences, roughly half seen once. Sequencing input: blood. The receptors stem from a female donor with esophageal squamous cell carcinoma.

This clonotype is termed medium-sized. CDR3 sequence reads: CASSPLGTGGFTEAFF. The CDR3 DNA is TGTGCCAGCAGCCCCCTGGGGACAGGGGGATTCACTGAAGCTTTCTTT. The genes are TRBV7-9 and TRBJ1-1, with 11 nucleotides matching TRBD1. The V gene's germline CDR1 is SEHNR and CDR2 FQNEAQ (reference sequence). The CDR3 totals 16 residues. V trimming: 5 bases; J trimming: 4 bases; junction bases outside the gene matches: 9. Filled out from reference TRBV7-9 and TRBJ1-1, the complete variable domain reads DTGVSQNPRHKITKRGQNVTFRCDPISEHNRLYWYRQTLGQGPEFLTYFQNEAQLEKSRLLSDRFSAERPKGSFSTLEIQRTEQGDSAMYLCASSPLGTGGFTEAFFGQGTRLTVV.

V gene TRBV6-4 combines with J gene TRBJ2-3, with TRBD2 identical over 8 bases. Judging by the DNA end, TRBJ2-1 fits better; the J call may be wrong. The CDR3 loop spans 14 amino acids. Germline V gene data show CDR1 as MRHNA and CDR2 as SNTAGT. The CDR3 DNA reads as TGTGCCAGCAGTGAAGCGGGAGATAGCAATGAGCAGTTCTTC. Protein product: CASSEAGDSNEQFF.

The gene calls are TRBV12-5 and TRBJ2-3, with TRBD1 matching 8 bases. Judging by the DNA end, TRBJ1-2 fits better; the J call may be wrong. The CDR3 length is 15 residues. The germline gives CDR1 LGHNT, CDR2 FRNRAP. This CDR3 reads CASGFFPQGAYGYTF. The CDR3 nucleotides are TGTGCTAGTGGTTTTTTTCCCCAGGGGGCATATGGCTACACCTTC.

Only a few counts were recorded for this clonotype. The chain carries TRBV7-3 and TRBJ2-1; 10 bases are shared with TRBD2. The J call may be wrong; the DNA end is better matched by TRBJ2-5. There are 15 residues in the CDR3. CDR1 SGHTA and CDR2 FQGTGA come from the germline V gene. As DNA, the CDR3 is TGTGCCAGCAGCCCAGGGACTAGCGATCTCGAGACCCAGTACTTC. Residues: CASSPGTSDLETQYF.

J is TRBJ2-2 and V is TRBV7-3; TRBD2 matches 10 bases. Germline V lookup: CDR1 SGHTA, CDR2 FQGTGA. With V trimmed by 4 bases and J by 7 bases, 9 bases remained unmatched. The CDR3 consists of 16 residues. CDR3 sequence: CASSSTGGLAIGELFF. CDR3 DNA: TGTGCCAGCAGCTCAACCGGGGGACTAGCGATCGGGGAGCTGTTTTTT.

The rearrangement uses TRBV5-6 and TRBJ2-7, with TRBD1 identical over 7 bases. TRBJ1-2 matches the DNA end more closely, so the J call is doubtful. Germline values: CDR1 SGHDT, CDR2 YYEEEE. The CDR3 extends over 14 amino acids. CDR3 DNA sequence: TGTGCCAGCAGGATAGGGACAGCTAACTATGGCTACACCTTC. Its translation: CASRIGTANYGYTF.

This clonotype was counted between two and nine times. A read error may explain this, as a much larger clone is one base away. This chain links TRBV4-2 with TRBJ2-3; a weak D match, TRBD2 (5 bases). Trimming pared 2 bases from V and 5 bases from J, leaving 17 bases between. The germline V gene encodes CDR1 LGHNA and CDR2 YNFKEQ. The CDR3 consists of 16 residues. This CDR3 reads CASSQYLTGSGDTQYF. The CDR3 DNA reads as TGTGCCAGCAGCCAATATCTAACGGGAAGCGGAGATACGCAGTATTTT.

The chain couples TRBV29-1 to TRBJ2-5; D is ambiguous. The closer fit of TRBJ2-7 to the DNA end suggests the J call may be wrong. Germline V gene data show CDR1 as SQVTM and CDR2 as ANQGSEA. The CDR3 consists of 12 residues. The CDR3 nucleotides are TGCAGCGTTGAAGAGGGGTTGGGCGAGCAGTACTTC. It encodes CSVEEGLGEQYF.

This chain connects TRBV7-2 to TRBJ2-3; TRBD2 agrees at 9 bases. This CDR3 is 16 amino acids long. J lost 0 bases, V lost 1 base, and 2 bases had no gene match. The germline V gene encodes CDR1 SGHTA and CDR2 FQGNSA. Here the CDR3 DNA reads TGTGCCAGCAGCTTAGGTACTAGCGGGAGCACAGATACGCAGTATTTT. It yields the protein CASSLGTSGSTDTQYF. Complete variable domain (other parts from reference TRBV7-2 and TRBJ2-3): GAGVSQSPSNKVTEKGKDVELRCDPISGHTALYWYRQSLGQGLEFLIYFQGNSAPDKSGLPSDRFSAERTGGSVSTLTIQRTQQEDSAVYLCASSLGTSGSTDTQYFGPGTRLTVL.

This clonotype was seen ten or more times. One base away lies a much larger clone, so this may be a sequencing read error. The V call is TRBV12-3 or TRBV12-4, the J call TRBJ2-1; D is possibly TRBD2 (5 bases). TRBJ2-7 explains the end of the DNA better; the J call may be wrong. This CDR3 comprises 15 residues. CDR3 in DNA: TGTGCCAGCAGTTTAATGGGGAGCTCCTACAATGAGCAGTACTTC. It yields the protein CASSLMGSSYNEQYF.

Only a few counts were recorded for this clonotype. The chain has TRBV7-8 and TRBJ2-6; the D is unclear. CDR3 size: 14 residues. Germline values: CDR1 SGHVS, CDR2 FQNEAQ. V was cut by 5 bases and J by 2 bases, with 7 bases left in between. The CDR3 here is CASSPTAGANVLTF. CDR3 nucleotides: TGTGCCAGCAGCCCTACGGCTGGGGCCAACGTCCTGACTTTC. The full variable domain, its missing parts supplied by reference TRBV7-8 and TRBJ2-6, is GAGVSQSPRYKVAKRGQDVALRCDPISGHVSLFWYQQALGQGPEFLTYFQNEAQLDKSGLPSDRFFAERPEGSVSTLKIQRTQQEDSAVYLCASSPTAGANVLTFGAGSRLTVL.

This clonotype appeared many times. Being one base from a much bigger clone, this may be a read error. V gene TRBV6-1 combines with J gene TRBJ2-3; tentatively, D is TRBD1 (6 bases). This CDR3 is built from 12 residues. V was pared by 6 bases and J by 14 bases, with 18 bases between. Germline V gene data show CDR1 as MNHNS and CDR2 as SASEGT. For the CDR3, the DNA is TGTGCCAGCAGAACAGGGACCGGGGAGCTGTATTTT. It specifies CASRTGTGELYF.